Below, 23 T cell receptor beta chains from the same sample are listed, as sequenced in a study of beta chain features in type 1 diabetes. cDNA synthesis used the whole RNA isolate, giving expressed TCRB sequences. Libraries were prepared by immunoSEQ multiplex PCR; TCRdb keeps only in-frame clonotypes and omits some of them. The table includes about 620,000 clones, about 16% detected once. The source material was naive CD4+ T cells from blood. Source of these receptors: a man younger than 30 in good health.

This clone was seen a handful of times. The chain couples TRBV6-5 to TRBJ2-3, with 10 bases identical to TRBD1. This CDR3 spans 15 amino acids. The V and J ends lost 2 bases and 7 bases, in that order; junction bases with no gene match: 6. Germline V gene sequence: CDR1 MNHEY, CDR2 SVGAGI. The CDR3 spells CASSYRDRGLYTQYF. The CDR3 DNA is TGTGCCAGCAGTTACCGGGACAGGGGCTTATATACGCAGTATTTT.

The count of this clone is one. The rearrangement links TRBV18 to TRBJ2-3; D remains ambiguous. Germline CDR1 KGHSH, CDR2 LQKENI. CDR3 size: 16 residues. V was trimmed by 3 bases and J by 0 bases, leaving 13 bases between them. The CDR3 DNA follows: TGTGCCAGCTCACCCCTCCCCCCGAAGAGCACAGATACGCAGTATTTT. It yields the protein CASSPLPPKSTDTQYF.

The chain employs TRBV4-3 and TRBJ1-3; D may be TRBD1 (5 bases). The CDR3 has 15 residues. Trimming pared 0 bases from V and 9 bases from J, leaving 15 bases between. The germline V gene encodes CDR1 LGHNA and CDR2 YSLEER. The CDR3 reads CASSQDAGGGSTIYF. In nucleotides, the CDR3 is TGCGCCAGCAGCCAAGATGCTGGTGGGGGGAGCACCATATATTTT.

This clone was seen a few times. The J gene is TRBJ1-5, the V gene TRBV7-2; no clear D gene. Trimming shortened V by 7 bases and J by 0 bases, and 4 bases separated the two germline ends. There are 12 residues in the CDR3. Germline values: CDR1 SGHTA, CDR2 FQGNSA. CDR3 sequence (DNA): TGTGCCAGCACCTTTAGCAATCAGCCCCAGCATTTT. Translation: CASTFSNQPQHF.

This chain uses TRBV7-2 with TRBJ1-2; no clear D. The CDR3 is 15 residues long. Per the germline V gene, CDR1 is SGHTA and CDR2 is FQGNSA. The V and J ends lost 0 bases and 4 bases respectively, with 12 bases between them. CDR3 DNA: TGTGCCAGCAGCTTAGCGGCCGGACCCAGCTATGGCTACACCTTC. Protein product: CASSLAAGPSYGYTF.

The chain carries TRBV7-8 and TRBJ2-7; TRBD1 aligns across 9 bases. The V gene's germline CDR1 is SGHVS and CDR2 FQNEAQ. V lost 3 bases, J lost 1 base, and 10 bases stayed unmatched. The CDR3 covers 17 residues. In nucleotides, the CDR3 is TGTGCCAGCAGCTTCCTTGGAGGACAGGGGTGGTCCTACGAGCAGTACTTC. Translation: CASSFLGGQGWSYEQYF.

This clone has more than one count but fewer than ten. The V call is TRBV5-1, the J call TRBJ1-2; the D gene is possibly TRBD1 (6 bases). The V gene's germline CDR1 is SGHRS and CDR2 YFSETQ. This CDR3 contains 19 residues. V gave up 4 bases and J gave up 3 bases, with 28 bases separating them. In DNA, the CDR3 is TGCGCCAGCAGCACGAACTCCGGGACATCCACACCAAGAGACTATGGCTACACCTTC. Translation gives CASSTNSGTSTPRDYGYTF.

This clone was found a few times. J is TRBJ2-7 and V is TRBV7-9; maybe TRBD1 (6 bases). The CDR3 contains 14 residues. V lost 6 bases and J lost 6, with 18 bases in between. CDR1 and CDR2 (germline): SEHNR, FQNEAQ (reference sequence). In nucleotides, the CDR3 is TGTGCCAGCAGATCAAACCGACAGGCGAGCGAGCAGTACTTC. It yields the protein CASRSNRQASEQYF.

The chain is built from TRBV7-2 and TRBJ1-1; D remains unclear. Trimming left V 5 bases short and J 2 bases short, with 9 bases between. This CDR3 is 13 amino acids long. Germline CDR1 SGHTA, CDR2 FQGNSA. The CDR3 protein is CASSVEINTEAFF. The CDR3 coding sequence is TGTGCCAGCAGCGTAGAGATTAACACTGAAGCTTTCTTT.

This chain connects TRBV10-3 to TRBJ2-5, with 12 bases lining up with TRBD1. The trim removed 10 bases at V and 4 bases at J, leaving 4 bases unmatched. CDR1 and CDR2 (germline): ENHRY, SYGVKD. This CDR3 has 13 residues. The CDR3: CATEGQGAETQYF. CDR3 sequence (DNA): TGTGCCACCGAGGGACAGGGGGCAGAGACCCAGTACTTC.

The chain carries TRBV5-1 and TRBJ1-2, with TRBD1 as a possible D gene (5 bases). The germline CDR1 and CDR2 sequences are SGHRS and YFSETQ. The V end was cut by 0 bases, the J end by 1 base, with 7 bases between. The CDR3 is 14 residues long. Here the CDR3 DNA reads TGCGCCAGCAGCTTGGCGAGGGGTAACTATGGCTACACCTTC. As protein: CASSLARGNYGYTF.

Only a few counts were recorded for this clone. The V and J genes are TRBV28 and TRBJ1-1, with D possibly TRBD1 on 5 matching bases. This CDR3 has 14 residues. V lost 6 bases to trimming and J lost 2 bases, with 13 bases between them. Per the germline V gene, CDR1 is MDHEN and CDR2 is SYDVKM. CDR3 nucleotides: TGTGCCAGCAGATCGACAGAACCAAACACTGAAGCTTTCTTT. Translating gives CASRSTEPNTEAFF. The full variable domain, with the rest looked up from reference TRBV28 and TRBJ1-1, is DVKVTQSSRYLVKRTGEKVFLECVQDMDHENMFWYRQDPGLGLRLIYFSYDVKMKEKGDIPEGYSVSREKKERFSLILESASTNQTSMYLCASRSTEPNTEAFFGQGTRLTVV.

This clone occurred a few times. The chain has TRBV27 and TRBJ1-4, with a weak D call TRBD1 (6 bases). Trimming cost V 6 bases and J 3 bases, with 20 bases left between them. Germline-derived CDR1 and CDR2 are MNHEY and SMNVEV (reference sequence). The CDR3 has 17 residues. CDR3 sequence (DNA): TGTGCCAGCAGCACCGAGGGGGGATCCTCAGCTAATGAAAAACTGTTTTTT. Protein product: CASSTEGGSSANEKLFF.

This clone was seen more than once but under ten times. V gene TRBV7-2 combines with J gene TRBJ2-4; possibly TRBD2 for D (5 bases). The CDR3 totals 14 residues. CDR1 and CDR2 from the germline V gene are SGHTA and FQGNSA. Trimming took 1 base from V and 8 from J, leaving 12 bases between them. This chain's CDR3 is CASSLVAGADIQYF. DNA of the CDR3: TGTGCCAGCAGCTTAGTGGCGGGCGCGGACATTCAGTACTTC.

The chain is built from TRBV9 and TRBJ2-4, with 11 bases fitting TRBD1. The V and J ends lost 0 bases and 0 bases, in that order; junction bases with no gene match: 5. Germline loops: CDR1 SGDLS, CDR2 YYNGEE. The CDR3 consists of 18 residues. The CDR3 is CASSVDWDRGKAKNIQYF. The CDR3 DNA follows: TGTGCCAGCAGCGTAGATTGGGACAGGGGGAAAGCCAAAAACATTCAGTACTTC.

Notes on this clone: Other DNA sequences in the sample encode the same CDR3. This rearrangement joins TRBV6-5 to TRBJ1-1; D gene unclear. The ends were cut back, 6 bases at V and 5 bases at J, with 7 bases in the middle. The CDR3 loop spans 11 amino acids. Per germline, CDR1 MNHEY and CDR2 SVGAGI. As DNA, the CDR3 is TGTGCCAGCAGACGGGGAACTGAAGCTTTCTTT. Amino acid sequence: CASRRGTEAFF.

CDR3 DNA sequence: TGCAGCGTTGAAGATCTCGGGCAGGGGGACACTGAAGCTTTCTTT. Protein product: CSVEDLGQGDTEAFF. This chain links TRBV29-1 with TRBJ1-1; TRBD1 agrees at 7 bases. V gave up 0 bases and J gave up 3 bases; unmatched junction bases: 7. This CDR3 contains 15 residues. CDR1 and CDR2 (germline): SQVTM, ANQGSEA.

A few counts support this clone. V and J are TRBV7-8 and TRBJ2-3; 8 bases map to TRBD1. The V segment lost 2 bases and the J segment 2 bases; nucleotides outside the gene matches: 3. The CDR3 totals 15 residues. The V gene's germline CDR1 is SGHVS and CDR2 FQNEAQ. The CDR3 loop is CASSLQGATTDTQYF. Written as DNA, the CDR3 is TGTGCCAGCAGCTTACAGGGGGCGACCACAGATACGCAGTATTTT.

This clone has a handful of counts. The chain joins TRBV13 to TRBJ1-2; D unresolved. This CDR3 has 16 residues. Germline V lookup: CDR1 PRHDT, CDR2 FYEKMQ (reference sequence). The V and J ends lost 5 bases and 4 bases respectively, with 20 bases between them. CDR3 in amino acids: CASSLFRTRRPYGYTF. The CDR3 DNA is TGTGCCAGCAGCCTCTTCCGGACGAGGAGACCCTATGGCTACACCTTC.

The gene calls are TRBV7-3 and TRBJ2-6, with no clear D. With 0 bases removed from V and 2 bases from J, the gap between germline ends came to 11 bases. This CDR3 is 17 amino acids long. Germline V gene sequence: CDR1 SGHTA, CDR2 FQGTGA. The CDR3 region has the DNA TGTGCCAGCAGCTTAACCGCCCTGGGCGCTGGGGCCAACGTCCTGACTTTC. This codes for CASSLTALGAGANVLTF.

This clone came up a few times. The rearrangement joins TRBV2 to TRBJ1-1; D is uncertain. V lost 6 bases and J lost 5, with 4 bases in between. The germline V gene encodes CDR1 SNHLY and CDR2 FYNNEI. This CDR3 spans 10 amino acids. CDR3 in amino acids: CASRSTEAFF. DNA for the CDR3: TGTGCCAGCAGGAGTACTGAAGCTTTCTTT.

There are many counts of this clone. The V call is TRBV10-3, the J call TRBJ1-5, with 7 bases lining up with TRBD1. The CDR3 extends over 16 amino acids. V dropped 11 bases and J dropped 4; count of bases not matched to a gene: 17. CDR1 and CDR2 from the germline V gene are ENHRY and SYGVKD. The CDR3 region is CASRGGSGQINQPQHF. The CDR3 nucleotides are TGTGCCTCCCGGGGCGGCTCGGGACAGATAAATCAGCCCCAGCATTTT.

The rearrangement links TRBV7-8 to TRBJ1-1; 9 bases line up with TRBD1. Trimming at V came to 3 bases and at J to 4 bases, leaving 9 bases not matched to a gene. Germline lookup yields CDR1 SGHVS and CDR2 FQNEAQ. CDR3 length equals 16 residues. The CDR3 loop is CASSFLPQGATTEAFF. The CDR3 DNA reads TGTGCCAGCAGCTTTCTACCACAGGGGGCCACCACTGAAGCTTTCTTT. Full variable domain (remainder filled in from reference TRBV7-8 and TRBJ1-1): GAGVSQSPRYKVAKRGQDVALRCDPISGHVSLFWYQQALGQGPEFLTYFQNEAQLDKSGLPSDRFFAERPEGSVSTLKIQRTQQEDSAVYLCASSFLPQGATTEAFFGQGTRLTVV.